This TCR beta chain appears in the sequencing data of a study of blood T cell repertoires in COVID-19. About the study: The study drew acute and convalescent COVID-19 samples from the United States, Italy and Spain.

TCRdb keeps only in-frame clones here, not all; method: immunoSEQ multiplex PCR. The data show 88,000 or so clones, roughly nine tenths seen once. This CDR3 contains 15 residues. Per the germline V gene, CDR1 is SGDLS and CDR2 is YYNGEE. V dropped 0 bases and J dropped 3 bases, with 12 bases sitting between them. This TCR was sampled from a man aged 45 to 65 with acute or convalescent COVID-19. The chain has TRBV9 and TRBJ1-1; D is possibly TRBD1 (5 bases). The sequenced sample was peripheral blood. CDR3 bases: TGTGCCAGCAGCGTAGTTCCGGGGGGAGACACTGAAGCTTTCTTT. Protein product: CASSVVPGGDTEAFF.